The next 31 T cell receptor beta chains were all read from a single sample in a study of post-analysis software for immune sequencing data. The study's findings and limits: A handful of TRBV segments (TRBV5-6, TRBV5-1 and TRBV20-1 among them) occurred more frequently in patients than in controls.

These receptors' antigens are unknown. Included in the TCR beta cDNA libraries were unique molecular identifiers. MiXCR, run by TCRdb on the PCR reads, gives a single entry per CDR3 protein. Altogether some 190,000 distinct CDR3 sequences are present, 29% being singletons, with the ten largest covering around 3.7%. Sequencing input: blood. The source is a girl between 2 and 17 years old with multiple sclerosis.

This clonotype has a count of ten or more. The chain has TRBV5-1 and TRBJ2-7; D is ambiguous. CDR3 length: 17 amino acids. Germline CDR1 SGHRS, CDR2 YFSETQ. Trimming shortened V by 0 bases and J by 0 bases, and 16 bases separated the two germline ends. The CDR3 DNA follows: TGCGCCAGCAGCTTGGGAGGCCCCCACGCCAGCTCCTACGAGCAGTACTTC. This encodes CASSLGGPHASSYEQYF.

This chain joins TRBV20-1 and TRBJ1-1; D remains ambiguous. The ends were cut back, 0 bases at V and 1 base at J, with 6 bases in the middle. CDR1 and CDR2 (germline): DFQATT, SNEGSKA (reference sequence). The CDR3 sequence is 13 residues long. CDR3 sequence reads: CSARDRRNTEAFF. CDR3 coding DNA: TGCAGTGCTAGAGACAGGAGGAACACTGAAGCTTTCTTT.

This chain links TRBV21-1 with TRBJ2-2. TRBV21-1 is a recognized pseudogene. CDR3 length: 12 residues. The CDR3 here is CASSTSTGELFF. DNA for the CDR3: TGTGCCAGCAGCACCTCCACCGGGGAGCTGTTTTTT.

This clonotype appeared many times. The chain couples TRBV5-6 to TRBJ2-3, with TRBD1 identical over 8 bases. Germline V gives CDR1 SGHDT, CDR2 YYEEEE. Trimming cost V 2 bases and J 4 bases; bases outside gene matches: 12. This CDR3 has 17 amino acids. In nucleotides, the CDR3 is TGTGCCAGCAGCTTACCGACAGGGGTGATATTTGCAGATACGCAGTATTTT. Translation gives CASSLPTGVIFADTQYF.

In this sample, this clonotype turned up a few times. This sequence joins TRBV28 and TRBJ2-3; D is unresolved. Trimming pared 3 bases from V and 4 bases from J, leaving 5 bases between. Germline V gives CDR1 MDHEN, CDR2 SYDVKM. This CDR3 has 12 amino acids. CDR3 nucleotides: TGTGCCAGCAGTTTTTCTCCAGATACGCAGTATTTT. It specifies CASSFSPDTQYF.

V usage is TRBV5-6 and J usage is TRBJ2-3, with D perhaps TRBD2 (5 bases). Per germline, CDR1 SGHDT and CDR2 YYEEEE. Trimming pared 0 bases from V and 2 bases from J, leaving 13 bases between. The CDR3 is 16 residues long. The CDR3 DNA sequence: TGTGCCAGCAGCTTGGACGGCCCGGGGTCCACAGATACGCAGTATTTT. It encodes CASSLDGPGSTDTQYF.

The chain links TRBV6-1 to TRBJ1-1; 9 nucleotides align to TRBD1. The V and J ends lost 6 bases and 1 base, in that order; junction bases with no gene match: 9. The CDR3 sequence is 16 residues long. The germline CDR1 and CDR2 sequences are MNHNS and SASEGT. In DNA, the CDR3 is TGTGCCAGCAGCCACCTACCGGGACAGGGGAACACTGAAGCTTTCTTT. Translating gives CASSHLPGQGNTEAFF.

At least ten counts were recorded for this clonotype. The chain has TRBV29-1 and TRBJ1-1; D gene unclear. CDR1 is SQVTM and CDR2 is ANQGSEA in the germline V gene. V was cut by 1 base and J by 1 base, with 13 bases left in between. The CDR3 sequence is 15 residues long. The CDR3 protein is CSVEVLKVGNTEAFF. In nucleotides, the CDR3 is TGCAGCGTTGAAGTGTTAAAGGTAGGGAACACTGAAGCTTTCTTT.

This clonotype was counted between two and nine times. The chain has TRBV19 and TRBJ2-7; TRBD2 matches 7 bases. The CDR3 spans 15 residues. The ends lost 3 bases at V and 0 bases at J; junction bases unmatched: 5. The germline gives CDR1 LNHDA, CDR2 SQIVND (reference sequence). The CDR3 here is CASSIPSGGSYEQYF. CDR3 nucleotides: TGTGCCAGTAGTATCCCTAGCGGAGGCTCCTACGAGCAGTACTTC.

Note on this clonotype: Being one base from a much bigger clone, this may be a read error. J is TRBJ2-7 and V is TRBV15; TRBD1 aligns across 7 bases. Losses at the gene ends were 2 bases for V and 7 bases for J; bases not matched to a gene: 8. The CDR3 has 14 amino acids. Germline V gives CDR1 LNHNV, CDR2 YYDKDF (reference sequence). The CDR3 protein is CATSRNNRGNEQYF. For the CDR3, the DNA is TGTGCCACCAGCAGAAATAACAGGGGCAATGAGCAGTACTTC.

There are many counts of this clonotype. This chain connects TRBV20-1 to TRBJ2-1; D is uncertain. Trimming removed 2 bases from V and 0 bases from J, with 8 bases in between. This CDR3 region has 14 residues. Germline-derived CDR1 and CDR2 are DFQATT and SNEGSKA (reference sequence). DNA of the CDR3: TGCAGTGCTAGATGGGTATCCTCCTACAATGAGCAGTTCTTC. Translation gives CSARWVSSYNEQFF.

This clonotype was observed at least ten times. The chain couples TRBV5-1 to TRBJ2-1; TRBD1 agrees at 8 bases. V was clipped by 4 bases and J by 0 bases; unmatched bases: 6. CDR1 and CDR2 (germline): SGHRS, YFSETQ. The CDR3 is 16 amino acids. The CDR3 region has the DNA TGCGCCAGCAGCATACAGGGGGACCACTCCTACAATGAGCAGTTCTTC. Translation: CASSIQGDHSYNEQFF.

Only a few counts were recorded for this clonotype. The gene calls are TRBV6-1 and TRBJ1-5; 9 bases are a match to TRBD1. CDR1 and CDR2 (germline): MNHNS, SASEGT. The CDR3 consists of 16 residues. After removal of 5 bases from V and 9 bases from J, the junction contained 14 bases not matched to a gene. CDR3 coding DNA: TGTGCCAGCAGTAGCCGGGACAGGGAATTGAAGCGGCCCCAGCATTTT. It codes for CASSSRDRELKRPQHF.

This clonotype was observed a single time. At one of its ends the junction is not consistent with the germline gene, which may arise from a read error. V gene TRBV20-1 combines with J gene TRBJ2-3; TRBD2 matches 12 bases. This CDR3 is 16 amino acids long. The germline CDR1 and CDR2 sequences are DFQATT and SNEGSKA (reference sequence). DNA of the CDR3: TGCAGTGCTAGAGATCGAAGACTAGCGGGAGCAGATACGCAGGATTTT. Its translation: CSARDRRLAGADTQDF.

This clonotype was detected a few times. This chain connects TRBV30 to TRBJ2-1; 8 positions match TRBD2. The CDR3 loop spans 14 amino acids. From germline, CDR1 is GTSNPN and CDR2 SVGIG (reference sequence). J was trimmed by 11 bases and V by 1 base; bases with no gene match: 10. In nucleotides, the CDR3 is TGTGCCTGGAGTGCCCAGAAAACTAGCGGCAAGCAGTTCTTC. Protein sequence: CAWSAQKTSGKQFF.

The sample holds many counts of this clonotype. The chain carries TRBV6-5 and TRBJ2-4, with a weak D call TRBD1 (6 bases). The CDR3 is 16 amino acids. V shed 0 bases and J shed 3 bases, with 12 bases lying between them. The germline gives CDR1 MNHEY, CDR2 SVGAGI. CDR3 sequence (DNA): TGTGCCAGCAGTTACTCCCGGACAGTCGGCAAAAACATTCAGTACTTC. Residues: CASSYSRTVGKNIQYF.

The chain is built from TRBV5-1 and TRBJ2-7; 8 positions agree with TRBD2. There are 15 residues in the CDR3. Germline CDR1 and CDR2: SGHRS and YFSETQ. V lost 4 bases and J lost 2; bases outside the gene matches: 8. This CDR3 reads CASSLTGLGPYEQYF. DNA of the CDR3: TGCGCCAGCAGCCTGACGGGACTAGGACCCTACGAGCAGTACTTC.

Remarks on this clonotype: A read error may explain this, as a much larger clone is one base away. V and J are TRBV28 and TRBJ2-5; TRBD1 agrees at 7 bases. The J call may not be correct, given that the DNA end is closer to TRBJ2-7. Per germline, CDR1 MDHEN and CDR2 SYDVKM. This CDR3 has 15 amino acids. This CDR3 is CASGTSTGLGDEQYF. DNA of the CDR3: TGTGCCAGCGGAACTTCGACAGGGTTGGGCGACGAGCAGTACTTC.

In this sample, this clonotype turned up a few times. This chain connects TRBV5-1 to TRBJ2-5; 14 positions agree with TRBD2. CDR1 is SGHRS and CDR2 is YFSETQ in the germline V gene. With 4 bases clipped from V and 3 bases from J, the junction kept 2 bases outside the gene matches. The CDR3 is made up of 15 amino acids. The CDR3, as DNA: TGCGCCAGCAGCACGGGACTAGCGGGAGAAGAGACCCAGTACTTC. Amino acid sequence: CASSTGLAGEETQYF.

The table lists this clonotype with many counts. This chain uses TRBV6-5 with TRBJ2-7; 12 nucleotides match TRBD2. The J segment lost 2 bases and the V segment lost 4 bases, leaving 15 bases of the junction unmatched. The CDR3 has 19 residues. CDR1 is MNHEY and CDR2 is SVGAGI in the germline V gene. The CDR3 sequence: CASSLTAQTSGGLTYEQYF. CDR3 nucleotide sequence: TGTGCCAGCAGTTTGACCGCTCAGACTAGCGGGGGCCTTACCTACGAGCAGTACTTC.

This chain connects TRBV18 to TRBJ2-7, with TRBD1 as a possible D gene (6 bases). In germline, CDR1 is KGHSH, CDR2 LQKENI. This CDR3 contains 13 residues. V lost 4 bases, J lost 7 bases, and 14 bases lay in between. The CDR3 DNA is TGTGCCAGCTCACTGGGGGCCGCGGATGAGCAGTACTTC. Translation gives CASSLGAADEQYF.

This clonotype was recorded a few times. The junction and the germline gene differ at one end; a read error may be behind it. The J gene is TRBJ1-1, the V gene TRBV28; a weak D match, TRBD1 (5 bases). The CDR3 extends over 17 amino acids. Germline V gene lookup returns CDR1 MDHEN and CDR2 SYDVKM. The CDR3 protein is CAGRVVGRPRTGAEAFF. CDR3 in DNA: TGTGCCGGCAGGGTTGTGGGGCGACCCCGAACAGGCGCTGAAGCTTTCTTT.

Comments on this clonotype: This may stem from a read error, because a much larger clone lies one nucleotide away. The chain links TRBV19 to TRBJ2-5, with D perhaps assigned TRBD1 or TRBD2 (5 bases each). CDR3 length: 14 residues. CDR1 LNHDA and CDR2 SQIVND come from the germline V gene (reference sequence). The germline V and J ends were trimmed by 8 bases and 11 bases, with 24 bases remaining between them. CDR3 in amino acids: CASSPRGKGDEQYF. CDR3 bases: TGTGCCAGTTCCCCCCGGGGCAAAGGCGATGAGCAGTACTTC.

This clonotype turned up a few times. Here the CDR3 reads CASTATGIAKNIQYF. The DNA of the CDR3 is TGTGCCAGCACCGCGACCGGCATAGCCAAAAACATTCAGTACTTC. V and J are TRBV7-9 and TRBJ2-4; no reliable D call. Looked up from germline, CDR1 is SEHNR and CDR2 is FQNEAQ (reference sequence). V was trimmed by 7 bases and J by 0 bases, leaving 13 bases between them. The CDR3 sequence is 15 residues long.

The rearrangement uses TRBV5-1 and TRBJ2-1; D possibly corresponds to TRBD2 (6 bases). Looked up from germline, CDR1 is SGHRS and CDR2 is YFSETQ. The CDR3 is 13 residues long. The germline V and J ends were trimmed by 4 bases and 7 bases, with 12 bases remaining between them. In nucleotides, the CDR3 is TGCGCCAGCAGCGGAGGGGTTCGGAATGAGCAGTTCTTC. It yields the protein CASSGGVRNEQFF.

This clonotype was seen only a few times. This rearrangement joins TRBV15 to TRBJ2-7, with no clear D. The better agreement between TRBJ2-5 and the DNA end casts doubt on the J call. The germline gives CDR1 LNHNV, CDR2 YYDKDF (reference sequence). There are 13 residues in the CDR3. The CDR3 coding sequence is TGTGCCACCAGCGGAAACTACTATGGGACCCAGTACTTC. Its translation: CATSGNYYGTQYF.

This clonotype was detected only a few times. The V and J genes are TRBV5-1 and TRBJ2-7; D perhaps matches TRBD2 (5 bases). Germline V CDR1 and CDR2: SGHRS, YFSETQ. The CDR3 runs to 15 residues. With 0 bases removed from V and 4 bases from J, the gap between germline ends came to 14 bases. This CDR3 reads CASSLDEGRRYEQYF. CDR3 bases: TGCGCCAGCAGCTTGGATGAGGGAAGGCGGTACGAGCAGTACTTC.

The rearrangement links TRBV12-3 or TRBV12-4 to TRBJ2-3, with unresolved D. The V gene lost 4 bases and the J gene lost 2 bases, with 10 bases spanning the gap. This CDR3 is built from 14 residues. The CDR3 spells CASSSRAHTDTQYF. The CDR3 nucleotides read TGTGCCAGCAGTTCACGGGCCCACACAGATACGCAGTATTTT.

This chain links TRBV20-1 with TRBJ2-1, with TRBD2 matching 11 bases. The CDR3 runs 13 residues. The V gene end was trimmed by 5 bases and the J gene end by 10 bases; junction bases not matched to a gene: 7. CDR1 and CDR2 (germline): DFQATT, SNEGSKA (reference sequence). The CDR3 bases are TGCAGTGCTGAGACTAGCGGGGAAATGGAGCAGTTCTTC. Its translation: CSAETSGEMEQFF.

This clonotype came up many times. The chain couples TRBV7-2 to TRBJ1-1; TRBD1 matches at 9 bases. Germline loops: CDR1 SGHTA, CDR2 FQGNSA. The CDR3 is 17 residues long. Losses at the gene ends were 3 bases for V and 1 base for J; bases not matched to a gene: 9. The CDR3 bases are TGTGCCAGCAGCTTGGCTTCGACGGGACAGGGGAACACTGAAGCTTTCTTT. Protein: CASSLASTGQGNTEAFF.

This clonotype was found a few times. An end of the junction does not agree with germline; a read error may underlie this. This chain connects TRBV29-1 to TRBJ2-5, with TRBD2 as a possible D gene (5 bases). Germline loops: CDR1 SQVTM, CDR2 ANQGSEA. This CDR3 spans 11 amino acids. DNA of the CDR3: TGCAGCGTTGAAGTGAGGGAGAACCAGTACTTC. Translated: CSVEVRENQYF.